This T cell receptor beta chain was profiled in a study of shared clonotypes between healthy human individuals. General study points: It was only blood that was sampled, and tissue repertoires likely differ.

Original processing notes: Junction-only sequences produced by ImmunoSEQ had no quality scores, so filtering differed. Data came from immunoSEQ multiplex PCR; TCRdb stores just in-frame clones and leaves some out. V and J calls and clone size are those listed in that table; D and trimming were worked out from the DNA. The sample holds about 500,000 clones, roughly four fifths seen once. Trimming removed 3 bases from V and 1 base from J, with 10 bases in between. The CDR3 extends over 14 amino acids. Germline V gene lookup returns CDR1 SGHTA and CDR2 FQGNSA. For this clone: Its antigen is unknown.

The sequence derives from a woman aged 40 to 55 in good health. Some clones in this sample may be carry-over from other donors' samples. V gene TRBV7-2 combines with J gene TRBJ2-7; tentatively, D is TRBD1 or TRBD2 (5 bases each). The material sequenced was PBMCs. The CDR3 is CASSFRDGSYEQYF. CDR3 coding DNA: TGTGCCAGCAGCTTTCGGGACGGATCCTACGAGCAGTACTTC.